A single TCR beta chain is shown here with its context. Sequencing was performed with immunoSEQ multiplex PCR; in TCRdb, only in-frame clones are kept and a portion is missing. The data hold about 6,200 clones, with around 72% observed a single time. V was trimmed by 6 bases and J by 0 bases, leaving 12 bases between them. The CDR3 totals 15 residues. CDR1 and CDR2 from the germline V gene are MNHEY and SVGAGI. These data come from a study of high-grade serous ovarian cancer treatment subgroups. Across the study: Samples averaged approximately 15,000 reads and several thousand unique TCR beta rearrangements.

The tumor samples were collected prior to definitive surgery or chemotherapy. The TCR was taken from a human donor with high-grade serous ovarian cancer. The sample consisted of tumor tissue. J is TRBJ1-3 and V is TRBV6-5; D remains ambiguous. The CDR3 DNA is TGTGCCAGCAGCCACCTTGTAGGCTCTGGAAACACCATATATTTT. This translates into CASSHLVGSGNTIYF.